This T cell receptor beta chain was sequenced for a study of CD8+CD57+ T cells in acquired aplastic anemia. Study context: Mean DNA quantity obtained from sorted CD4+ and CD8+ cells was about 3.2 ug.

All patients picked for sequencing had shown, by flow cytometry, an expansion of CD8+CD57+ cells. Genomic DNA constituted the template upon which TCR beta VDJ and CDR3 profiling was performed. TCRdb reanalysed the reads using MiXCR and keeps one entry per CDR3 protein. The data hold about 150,000 distinct CDR3 sequences, with less than 60% observed a single time. There are 14 residues in the CDR3. Germline V gene lookup returns CDR1 LNHNV and CDR2 YYDKDF (reference sequence). V dropped 1 base and J dropped 13 bases, with 14 bases sitting between them. The receptor was isolated from a human donor with aplastic anemia. V gene TRBV15 combines with J gene TRBJ1-6; D is possibly TRBD1 (5 bases). Sequencing was done on a sample of sorted CD4+, CD8+, or CD8+CD57+ T cells (not recorded which) from PBMCs. CDR3 sequence: CATSRVRGDLPLHF. DNA for the CDR3: TGTGCCACCAGCAGAGTAAGGGGCGATTTGCCCCTCCACTTT.